The rows below give T cell receptor beta chains drawn from one sample of a study of blood T cells in healthy people across ages. TCRdb independently ran MiXCR on the 5' RACE reads; one entry per CDR3 protein. The data hold over 1,500,000 distinct CDR3 sequences, with more than 35% observed a single time. The sequencing input was blood. These receptor sequences come from a human donor in good health. CDR3s include the opening cysteine and the closing phenylalanine or tryptophan.

j_call,v_call,cdr3_aa
TRBJ2-4,TRBV27,CASSPEGGAKNIQYF
TRBJ2-1,TRBV20-1,CSASENEQFF
TRBJ2-3,TRBV15,CATSRGVGTDTQYF
TRBJ2-1,TRBV6-2/TRBV6-3,CASSWTGGNEQFF
TRBJ2-7,TRBV6-6,CASSYWGVDEQYF
TRBJ2-1,TRBV29-1,CSARGQSYNEQFF
TRBJ2-1,TRBV6-5,CASSYSPGEQFF
TRBJ2-7,TRBV6-1,CASSRSAGTYEQYF
TRBJ1-1,TRBV19,CASSRQYTEAFF
TRBJ2-3,TRBV13,CASSSLSTSGATDTQYF
TRBJ1-2,TRBV7-2,CASSHQNGDYGYTF
TRBJ2-7,TRBV5-1,CASKLLYSGGSLGTYEQYF
TRBJ1-2,TRBV27,CASSPRGLAVQNYGYTF
TRBJ2-7,TRBV6-2/TRBV6-3,CASRSTRLAVLYEQYF
TRBJ2-7,TRBV7-2,CASSHRGNYEQYF
TRBJ2-5,TRBV12-3/TRBV12-4,CASMSQGYGEAQYF
TRBJ2-1,TRBV15,CATSRRDSAYNEQFF
TRBJ1-4,TRBV4-3,CASSRVRGEKLFF
TRBJ1-6,TRBV20-1,CSASEHLTGANSPLHF
TRBJ2-4,TRBV9,CASSPRTGTNIQYF
TRBJ2-5,TRBV20-1,CSASKWTSEETQYF
TRBJ1-2,TRBV20-1,CSASLGDYGYTF
TRBJ2-5,TRBV5-1,CASSKARNEQYF
TRBJ1-2,TRBV12-3/TRBV12-4,CASRNPGAHGYTF
TRBJ2-7,TRBV13,CASSPQGVYYEQYF
TRBJ2-1,TRBV6-2/TRBV6-3,CASRQAGHNEQFF
TRBJ2-7,TRBV6-5,CASSPDRERDTQYF
TRBJ1-2,TRBV5-1,CASSPAGVNYGYTF